This TCR beta chain emerged from a study of shared clonotypes between healthy human individuals. J lost 4 bases, V lost 2 bases, and 8 bases had no gene match. CDR1 is PRHDT, CDR2 FYEKMQ, per germline (reference sequence). The CDR3 loop spans 15 amino acids. Sequencing used immunoSEQ multiplex PCR; TCRdb keeps in-frame clones, though not all of them. The sample includes about 1.9 million clones, approximately 92% seen only once; the top ten take about 1.6%. Turning to this clone: Its cognate antigen is unknown.

It was CD45RO-negative cells, positively selected for CCR7, that made up naive CD8 cells, with terminally differentiated effector memory CD45RA+ cells excluded. Within Nashville, Tennessee resided all donors, each a Caucasian adult. General study findings and limits: Depth was large, yet rarefaction showed that sorted-subset sequencing was incomplete.

This chain joins TRBV13 and TRBJ2-7; 7 bases align to TRBD1. The receptor was isolated from a man between 18 and 35 years old in good health. Some clones in this sample may be carry-over from other donors' samples. The source material was naive CD8+ T cells from PBMCs. The CDR3 coding sequence is TGTGCCAGCAGCTTACGTGGCAGGGGGTCGTACGAGCAGTACTTC. It codes for CASSLRGRGSYEQYF.